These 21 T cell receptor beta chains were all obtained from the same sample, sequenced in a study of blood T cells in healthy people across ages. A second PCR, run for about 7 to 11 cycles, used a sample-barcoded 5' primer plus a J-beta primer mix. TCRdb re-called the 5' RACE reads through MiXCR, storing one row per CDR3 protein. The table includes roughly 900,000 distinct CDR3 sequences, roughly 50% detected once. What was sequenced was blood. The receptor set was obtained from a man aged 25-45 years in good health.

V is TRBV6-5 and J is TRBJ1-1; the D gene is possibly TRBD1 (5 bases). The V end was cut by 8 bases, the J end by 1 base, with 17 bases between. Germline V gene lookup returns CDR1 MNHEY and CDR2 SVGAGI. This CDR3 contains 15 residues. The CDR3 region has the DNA TGTGCCAGCCATAAGGGGCAGACGCGGAACACTGAAGCTTTCTTT. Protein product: CASHKGQTRNTEAFF.

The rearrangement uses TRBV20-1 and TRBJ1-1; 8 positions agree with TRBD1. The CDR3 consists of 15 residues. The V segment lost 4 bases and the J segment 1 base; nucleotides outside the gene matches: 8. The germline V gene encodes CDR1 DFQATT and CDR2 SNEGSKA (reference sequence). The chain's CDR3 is CSAIPGTGANTEAFF. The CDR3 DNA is TGCAGTGCTATCCCCGGGACAGGCGCGAACACTGAAGCTTTCTTT.

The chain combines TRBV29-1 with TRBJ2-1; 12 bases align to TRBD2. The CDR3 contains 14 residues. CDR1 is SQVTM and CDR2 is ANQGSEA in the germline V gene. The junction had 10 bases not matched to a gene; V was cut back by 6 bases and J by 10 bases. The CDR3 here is CSVRRTSGTMEQFF. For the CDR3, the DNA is TGCAGCGTCAGACGGACTAGCGGGACGATGGAGCAGTTCTTC.

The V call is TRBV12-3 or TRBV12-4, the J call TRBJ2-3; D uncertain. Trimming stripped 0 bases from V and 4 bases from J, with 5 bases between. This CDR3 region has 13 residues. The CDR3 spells CASSLAPADTQYF. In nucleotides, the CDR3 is TGTGCCAGCAGTTTAGCCCCGGCAGATACGCAGTATTTT.

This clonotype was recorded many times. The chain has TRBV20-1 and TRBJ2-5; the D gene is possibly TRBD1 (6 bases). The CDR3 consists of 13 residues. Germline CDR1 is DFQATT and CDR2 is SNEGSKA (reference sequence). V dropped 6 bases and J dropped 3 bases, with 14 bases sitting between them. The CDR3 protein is CSAPRGAEETQYF. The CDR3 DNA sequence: TGCAGTGCGCCCAGGGGCGCGGAAGAGACCCAGTACTTC.

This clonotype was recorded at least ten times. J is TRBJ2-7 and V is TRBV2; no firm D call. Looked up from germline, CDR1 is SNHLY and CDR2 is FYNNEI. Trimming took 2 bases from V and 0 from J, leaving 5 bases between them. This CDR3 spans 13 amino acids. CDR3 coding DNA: TGTGCCAGCAGTGAACCCAGCTCCTACGAGCAGTACTTC. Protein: CASSEPSSYEQYF.

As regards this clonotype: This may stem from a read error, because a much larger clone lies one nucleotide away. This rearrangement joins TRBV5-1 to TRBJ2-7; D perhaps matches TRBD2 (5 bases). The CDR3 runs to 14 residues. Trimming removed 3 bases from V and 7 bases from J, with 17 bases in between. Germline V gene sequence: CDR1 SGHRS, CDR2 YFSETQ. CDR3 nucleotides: TGCGCCAGCAGCTCGAGCGGCTCCTACAATGAGCAGTACTTC. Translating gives CASSSSGSYNEQYF. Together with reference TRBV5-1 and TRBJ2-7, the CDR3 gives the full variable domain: KAGVTQTPRYLIKTRGQQVTLSCSPISGHRSVSWYQQTPGQGLQFLFEYFSETQRNKGNFPGRFSGRQFSNSRSEMNVSTLELGDSALYLCASSSSGSYNEQYFGPGTRLTVT.

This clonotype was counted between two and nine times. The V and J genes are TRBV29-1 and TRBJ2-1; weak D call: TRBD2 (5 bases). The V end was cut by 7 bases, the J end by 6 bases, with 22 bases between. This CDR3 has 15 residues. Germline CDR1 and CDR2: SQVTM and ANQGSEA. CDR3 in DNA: TGCAGCGCCCGAGTAGGACTGGATAGGGTCAATGAGCAGTTCTTC. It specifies CSARVGLDRVNEQFF.

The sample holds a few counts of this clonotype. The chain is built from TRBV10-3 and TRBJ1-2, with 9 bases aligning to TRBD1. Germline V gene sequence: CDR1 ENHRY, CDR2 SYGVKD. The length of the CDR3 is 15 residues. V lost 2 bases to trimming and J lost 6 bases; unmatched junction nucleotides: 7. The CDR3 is CAISETSGTGHGYTF. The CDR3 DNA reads TGTGCCATCAGTGAGACCTCCGGGACAGGGCATGGCTACACCTTC.

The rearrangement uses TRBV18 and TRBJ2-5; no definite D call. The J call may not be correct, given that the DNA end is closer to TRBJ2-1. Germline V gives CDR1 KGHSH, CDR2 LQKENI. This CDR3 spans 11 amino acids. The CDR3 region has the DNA TGTGCCAGCTCACCGCAAGAGACCCAGTTCTTC. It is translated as CASSPQETQFF.

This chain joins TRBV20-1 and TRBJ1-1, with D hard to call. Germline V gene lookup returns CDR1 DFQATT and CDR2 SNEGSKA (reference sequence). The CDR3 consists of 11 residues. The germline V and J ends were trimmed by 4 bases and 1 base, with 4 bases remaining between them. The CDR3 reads CSAKANTEAFF. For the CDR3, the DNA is TGCAGTGCTAAGGCGAACACTGAAGCTTTCTTT.

DNA of the CDR3: TGTGCCAGCAGCGTACGGGAGGTAACTAATGAAAAACTGTTTTTT. Its translation: CASSVREVTNEKLFF. The V gene is TRBV9, the J gene TRBJ1-4; D is unclear. The CDR3 loop spans 15 amino acids. Germline loops: CDR1 SGDLS, CDR2 YYNGEE. The V gene lost 1 base and the J gene lost 1 base, with 8 bases spanning the gap.

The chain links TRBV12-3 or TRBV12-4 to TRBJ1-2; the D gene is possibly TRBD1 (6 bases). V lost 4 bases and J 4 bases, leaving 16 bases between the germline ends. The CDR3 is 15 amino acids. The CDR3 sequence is CASSSQRGQRYGYTF. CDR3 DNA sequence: TGTGCCAGCAGTTCTCAGAGAGGACAGCGCTATGGCTACACCTTC.

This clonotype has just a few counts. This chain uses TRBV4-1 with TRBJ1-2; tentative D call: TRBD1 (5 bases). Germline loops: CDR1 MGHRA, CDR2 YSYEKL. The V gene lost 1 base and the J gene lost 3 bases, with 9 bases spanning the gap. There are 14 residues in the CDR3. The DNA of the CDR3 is TGCGCCAGCAGCCAAGTTCAGGGATACTATGGCTACACCTTC. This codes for CASSQVQGYYGYTF.

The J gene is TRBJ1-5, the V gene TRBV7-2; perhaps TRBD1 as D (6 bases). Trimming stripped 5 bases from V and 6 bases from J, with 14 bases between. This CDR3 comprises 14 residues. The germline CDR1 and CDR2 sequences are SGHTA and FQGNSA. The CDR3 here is CASSVDQGFQPQHF. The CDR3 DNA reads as TGTGCCAGCAGCGTCGACCAGGGGTTTCAGCCCCAGCATTTT.

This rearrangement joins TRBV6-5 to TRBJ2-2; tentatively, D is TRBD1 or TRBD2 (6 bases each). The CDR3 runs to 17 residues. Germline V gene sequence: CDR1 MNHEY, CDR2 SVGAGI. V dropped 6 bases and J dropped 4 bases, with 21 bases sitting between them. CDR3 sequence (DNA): TGTGCCAGCAGATACCTGAGGCGGGGCAGGGGCACCGGGGAGCTGTTTTTT. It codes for CASRYLRRGRGTGELFF.

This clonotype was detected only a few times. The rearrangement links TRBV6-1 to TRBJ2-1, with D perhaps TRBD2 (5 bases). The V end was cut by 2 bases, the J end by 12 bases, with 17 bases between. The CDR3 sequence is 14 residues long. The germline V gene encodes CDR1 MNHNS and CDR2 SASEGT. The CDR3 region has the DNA TGTGCCAGCAGTGAACGCGATTGGGCCCGGGGGCAGTTCTTC. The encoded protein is CASSERDWARGQFF.

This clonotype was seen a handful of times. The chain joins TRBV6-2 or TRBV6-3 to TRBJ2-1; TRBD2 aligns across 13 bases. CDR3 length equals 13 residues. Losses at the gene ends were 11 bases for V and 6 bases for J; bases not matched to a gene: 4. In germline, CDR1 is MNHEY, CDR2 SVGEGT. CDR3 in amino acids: CAGRTSGGNEQFF. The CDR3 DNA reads TGTGCCGGAAGGACTAGCGGGGGCAATGAGCAGTTCTTC.

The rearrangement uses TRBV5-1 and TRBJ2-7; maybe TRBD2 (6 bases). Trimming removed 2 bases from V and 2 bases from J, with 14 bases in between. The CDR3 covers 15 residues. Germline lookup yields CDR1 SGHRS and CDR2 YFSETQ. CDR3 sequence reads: CASSLGGANTYEQYF. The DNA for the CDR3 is TGCGCCAGCAGCTTAGGAGGGGCGAACACCTACGAGCAGTACTTC.

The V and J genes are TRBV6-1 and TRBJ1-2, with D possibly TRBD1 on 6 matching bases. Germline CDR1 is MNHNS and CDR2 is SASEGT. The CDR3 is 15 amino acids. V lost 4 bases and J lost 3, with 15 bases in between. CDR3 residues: CASSVTRGIHYGYTF. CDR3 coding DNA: TGTGCCAGCAGTGTGACCAGGGGTATCCACTATGGCTACACCTTC.

The CDR3 loop is CASREGGTNGYTF. CDR3 nucleotides: TGTGCCAGCAGGGAGGGAGGGACTAATGGCTACACCTTC. This sequence joins TRBV7-2 and TRBJ1-2, with D possibly TRBD1 on 5 matching bases. Trimming stripped 6 bases from V and 6 bases from J, with 14 bases between. The length of the CDR3 is 13 residues. Germline loops: CDR1 SGHTA, CDR2 FQGNSA. Full variable domain (remainder filled in from reference TRBV7-2 and TRBJ1-2): GAGVSQSPSNKVTEKGKDVELRCDPISGHTALYWYRQSLGQGLEFLIYFQGNSAPDKSGLPSDRFSAERTGGSVSTLTIQRTQQEDSAVYLCASREGGTNGYTFGSGTRLTVV.